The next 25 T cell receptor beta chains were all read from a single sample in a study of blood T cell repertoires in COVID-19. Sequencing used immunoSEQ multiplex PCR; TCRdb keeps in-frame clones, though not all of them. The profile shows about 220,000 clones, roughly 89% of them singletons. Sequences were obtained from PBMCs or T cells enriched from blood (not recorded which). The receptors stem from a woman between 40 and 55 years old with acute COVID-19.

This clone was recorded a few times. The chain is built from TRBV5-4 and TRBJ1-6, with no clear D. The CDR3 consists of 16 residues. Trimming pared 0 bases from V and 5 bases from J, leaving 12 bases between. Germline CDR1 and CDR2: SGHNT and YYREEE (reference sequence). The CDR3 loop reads CASSLGLPGNNSPLHF. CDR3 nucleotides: TGTGCCAGCAGCTTGGGGCTACCGGGGAATAATTCACCCCTCCACTTT.

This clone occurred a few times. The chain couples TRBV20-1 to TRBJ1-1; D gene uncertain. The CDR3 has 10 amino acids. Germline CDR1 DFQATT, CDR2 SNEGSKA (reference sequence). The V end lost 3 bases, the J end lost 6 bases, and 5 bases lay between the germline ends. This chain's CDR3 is CSASRAEAFF. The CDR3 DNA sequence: TGCAGTGCTAGCCGGGCTGAAGCTTTCTTT.

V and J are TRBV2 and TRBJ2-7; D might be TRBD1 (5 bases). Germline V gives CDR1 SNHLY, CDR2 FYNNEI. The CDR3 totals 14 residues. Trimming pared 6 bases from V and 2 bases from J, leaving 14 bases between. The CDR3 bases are TGTGCCAGCAGCCGCATGACAGTCACCTACGAGCAGTACGTC. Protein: CASSRMTVTYEQYV.

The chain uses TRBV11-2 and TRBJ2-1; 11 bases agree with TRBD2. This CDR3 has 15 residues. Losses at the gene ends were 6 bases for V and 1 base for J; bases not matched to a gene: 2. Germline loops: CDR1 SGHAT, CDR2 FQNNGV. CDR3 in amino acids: CASRIAGGSYNEQFF. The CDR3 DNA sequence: TGTGCCAGCAGGATAGCGGGGGGGTCCTACAATGAGCAGTTCTTC.

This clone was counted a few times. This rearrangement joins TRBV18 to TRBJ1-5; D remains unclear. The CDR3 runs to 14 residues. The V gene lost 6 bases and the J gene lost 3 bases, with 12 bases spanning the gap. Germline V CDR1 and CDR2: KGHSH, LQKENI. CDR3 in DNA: TGTGCCAGCTCCCCGAGTTTAAACAATCAGCCCCAGCATTTT. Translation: CASSPSLNNQPQHF.

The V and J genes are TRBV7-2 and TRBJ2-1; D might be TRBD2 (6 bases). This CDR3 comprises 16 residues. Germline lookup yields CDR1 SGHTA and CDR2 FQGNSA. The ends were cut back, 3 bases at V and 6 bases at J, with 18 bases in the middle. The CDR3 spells CASSFTTRGNTNEQFF. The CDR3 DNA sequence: TGTGCCAGCAGCTTTACTACCCGGGGGAATACCAATGAGCAGTTCTTC.

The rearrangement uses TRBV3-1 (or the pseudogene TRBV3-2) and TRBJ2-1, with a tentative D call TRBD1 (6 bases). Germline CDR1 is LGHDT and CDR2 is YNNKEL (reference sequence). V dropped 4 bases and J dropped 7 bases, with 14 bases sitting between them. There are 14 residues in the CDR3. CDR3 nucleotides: TGTGCCAGCAGCCGGGACATTCGGCCTAATGAGCAGTTCTTC. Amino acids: CASSRDIRPNEQFF.

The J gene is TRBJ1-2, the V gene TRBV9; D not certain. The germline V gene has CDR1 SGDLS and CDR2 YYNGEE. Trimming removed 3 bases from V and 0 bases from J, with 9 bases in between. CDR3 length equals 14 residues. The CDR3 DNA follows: TGTGCCAGCAGCGGTCCCGGGTCTAACTATGGCTACACCTTC. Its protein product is CASSGPGSNYGYTF.

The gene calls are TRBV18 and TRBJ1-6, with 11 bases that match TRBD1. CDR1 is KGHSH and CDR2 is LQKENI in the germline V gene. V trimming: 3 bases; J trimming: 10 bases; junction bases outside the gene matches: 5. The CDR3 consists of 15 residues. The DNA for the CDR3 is TGTGCCAGCTCACCGGGACAGGGGGGAATCTCACCCCTCCACTTT. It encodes CASSPGQGGISPLHF.

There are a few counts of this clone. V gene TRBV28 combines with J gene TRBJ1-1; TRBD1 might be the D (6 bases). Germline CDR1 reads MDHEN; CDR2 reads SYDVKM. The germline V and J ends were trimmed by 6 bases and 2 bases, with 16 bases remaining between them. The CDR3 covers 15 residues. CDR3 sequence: CASRLAGTINTEAFF. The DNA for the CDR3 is TGTGCCAGCAGATTGGCCGGGACAATTAACACTGAAGCTTTCTTT.

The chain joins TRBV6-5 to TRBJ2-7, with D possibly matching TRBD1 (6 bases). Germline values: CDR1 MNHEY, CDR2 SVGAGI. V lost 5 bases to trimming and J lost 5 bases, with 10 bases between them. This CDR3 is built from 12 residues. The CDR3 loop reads CASSPSGDEQYF. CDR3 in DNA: TGTGCCAGCAGTCCCTCAGGGGACGAGCAGTACTTC.

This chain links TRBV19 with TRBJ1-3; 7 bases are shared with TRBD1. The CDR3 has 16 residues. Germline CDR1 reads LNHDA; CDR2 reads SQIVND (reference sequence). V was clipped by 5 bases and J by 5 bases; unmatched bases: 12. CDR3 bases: TGTGCCAGTAGTCCTCGCCCGGGACAGAGCAGAAACACCATATATTTT. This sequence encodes CASSPRPGQSRNTIYF.

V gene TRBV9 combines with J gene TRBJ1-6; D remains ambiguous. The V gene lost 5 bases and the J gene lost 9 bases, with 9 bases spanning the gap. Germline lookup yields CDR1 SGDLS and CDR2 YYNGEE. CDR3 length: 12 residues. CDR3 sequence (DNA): TGTGCCAGCAGTGCGGGGAGTTCACCCCTCCACTTT. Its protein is CASSAGSSPLHF.

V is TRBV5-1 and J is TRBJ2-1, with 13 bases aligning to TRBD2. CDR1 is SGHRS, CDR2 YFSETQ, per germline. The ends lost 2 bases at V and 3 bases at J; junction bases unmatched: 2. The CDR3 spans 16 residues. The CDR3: CASSLGTSGVYNEQFF. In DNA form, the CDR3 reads TGCGCCAGCAGCTTAGGGACTAGCGGGGTCTACAATGAGCAGTTCTTC.

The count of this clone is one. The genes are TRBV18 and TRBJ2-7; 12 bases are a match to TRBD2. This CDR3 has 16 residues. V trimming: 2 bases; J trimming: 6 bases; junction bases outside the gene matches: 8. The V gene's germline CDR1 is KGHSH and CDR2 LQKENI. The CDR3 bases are TGTGCCAGCTCACCAAATGGACTAGCGGGGTCGGGCGAGCAGTACTTC. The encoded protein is CASSPNGLAGSGEQYF.

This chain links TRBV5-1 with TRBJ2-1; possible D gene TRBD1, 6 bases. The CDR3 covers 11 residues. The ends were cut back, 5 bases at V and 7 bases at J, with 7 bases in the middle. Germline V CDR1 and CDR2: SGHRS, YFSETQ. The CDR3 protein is CASRTGNEQFF. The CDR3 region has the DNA TGCGCCAGCAGGACAGGAAATGAGCAGTTCTTC.

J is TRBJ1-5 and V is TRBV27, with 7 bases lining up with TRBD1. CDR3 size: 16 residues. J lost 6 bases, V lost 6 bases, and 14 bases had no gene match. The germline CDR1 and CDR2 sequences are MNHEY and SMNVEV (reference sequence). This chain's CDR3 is CASSPTGERWSQPQHF. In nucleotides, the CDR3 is TGTGCCAGCAGCCCAACAGGGGAAAGGTGGAGTCAGCCCCAGCATTTT.

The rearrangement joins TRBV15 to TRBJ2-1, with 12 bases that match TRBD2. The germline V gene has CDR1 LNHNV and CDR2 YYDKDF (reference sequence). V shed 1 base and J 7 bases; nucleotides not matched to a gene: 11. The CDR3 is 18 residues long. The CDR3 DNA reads TGTGCCACCAGCAGAGCTTTGGCTAGCGGGGGGGCCGATAATGAGCAGTTCTTC. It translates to CATSRALASGGADNEQFF. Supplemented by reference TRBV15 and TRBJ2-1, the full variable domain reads DAMVIQNPRYQVTQFGKPVTLSCSQTLNHNVMYWYQQKSSQAPKLLFHYYDKDFNNEADTPDNFQSRRPNTSFCFLDIRSPGLGDTAMYLCATSRALASGGADNEQFFGPGTRLTVL.

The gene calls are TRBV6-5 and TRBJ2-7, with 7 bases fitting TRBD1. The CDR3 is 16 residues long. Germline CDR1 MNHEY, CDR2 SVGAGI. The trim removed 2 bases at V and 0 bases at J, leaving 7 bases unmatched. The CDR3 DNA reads TGTGCCAGCAGTTACGGGACAGTTACTAGCTCCTACGAGCAGTACTTC. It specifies CASSYGTVTSSYEQYF.

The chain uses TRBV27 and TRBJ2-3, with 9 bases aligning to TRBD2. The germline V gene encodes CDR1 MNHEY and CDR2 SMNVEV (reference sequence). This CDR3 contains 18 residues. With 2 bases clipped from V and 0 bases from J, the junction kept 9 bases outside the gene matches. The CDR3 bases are TGTGCCAGCAGTTTACGCAGACTAGCGGACCTGAGCACAGATACGCAGTATTTT. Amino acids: CASSLRRLADLSTDTQYF.

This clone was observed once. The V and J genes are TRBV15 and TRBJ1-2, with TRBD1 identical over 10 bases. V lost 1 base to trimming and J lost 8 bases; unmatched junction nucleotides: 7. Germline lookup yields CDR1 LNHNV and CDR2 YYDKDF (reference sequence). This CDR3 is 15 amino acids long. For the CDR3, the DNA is TGTGCCACCAGCAGAGGCCCGGGACAGGGGAGAGGCTACACCTTC. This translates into CATSRGPGQGRGYTF.

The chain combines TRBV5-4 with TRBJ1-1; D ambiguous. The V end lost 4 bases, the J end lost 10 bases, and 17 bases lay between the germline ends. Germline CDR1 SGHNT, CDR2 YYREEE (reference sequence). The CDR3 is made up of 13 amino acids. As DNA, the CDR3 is TGTGCCAGCAGCACTCCCGGGGTACCCCGAGCTTTCTTT. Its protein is CASSTPGVPRAFF.

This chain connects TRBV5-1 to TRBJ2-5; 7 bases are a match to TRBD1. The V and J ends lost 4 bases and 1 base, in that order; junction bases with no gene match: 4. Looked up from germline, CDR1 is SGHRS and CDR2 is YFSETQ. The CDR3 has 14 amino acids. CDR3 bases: TGCGCCAGCAGCGGGGGACAGCCCCAAGAGACCCAGTACTTC. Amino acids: CASSGGQPQETQYF.

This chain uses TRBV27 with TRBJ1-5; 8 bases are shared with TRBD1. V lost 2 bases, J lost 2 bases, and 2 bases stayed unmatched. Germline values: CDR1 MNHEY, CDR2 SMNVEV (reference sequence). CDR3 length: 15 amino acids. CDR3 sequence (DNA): TGTGCCAGCAGTTTACAGGGGGCAGGCAATCAGCCCCAGCATTTT. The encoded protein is CASSLQGAGNQPQHF.

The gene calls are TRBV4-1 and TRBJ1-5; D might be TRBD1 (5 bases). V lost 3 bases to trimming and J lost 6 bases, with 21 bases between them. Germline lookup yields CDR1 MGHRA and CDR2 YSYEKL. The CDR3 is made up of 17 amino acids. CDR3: CASSQGPTASWGQPQHF. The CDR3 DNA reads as TGCGCCAGCAGCCAGGGGCCGACAGCCTCATGGGGTCAGCCCCAGCATTTT.